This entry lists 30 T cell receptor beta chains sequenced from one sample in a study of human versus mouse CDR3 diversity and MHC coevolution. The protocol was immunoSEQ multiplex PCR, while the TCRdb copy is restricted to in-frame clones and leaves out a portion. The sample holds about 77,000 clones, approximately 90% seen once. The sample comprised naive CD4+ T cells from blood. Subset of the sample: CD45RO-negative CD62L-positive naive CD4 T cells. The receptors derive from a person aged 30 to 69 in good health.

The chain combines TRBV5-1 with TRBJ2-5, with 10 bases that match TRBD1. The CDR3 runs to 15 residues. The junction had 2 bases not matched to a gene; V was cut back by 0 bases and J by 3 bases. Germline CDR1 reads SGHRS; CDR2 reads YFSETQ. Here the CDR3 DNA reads TGCGCCAGCAGCTTGGCCGGGACAGGGGAAGAGACCCAGTACTTC. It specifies CASSLAGTGEETQYF.

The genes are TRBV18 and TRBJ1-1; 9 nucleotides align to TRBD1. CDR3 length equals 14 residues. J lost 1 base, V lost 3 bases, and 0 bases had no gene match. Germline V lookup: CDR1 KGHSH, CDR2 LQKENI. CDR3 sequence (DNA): TGTGCCAGCTCACCGGGACAGGGGAACACTGAAGCTTTCTTT. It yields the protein CASSPGQGNTEAFF.

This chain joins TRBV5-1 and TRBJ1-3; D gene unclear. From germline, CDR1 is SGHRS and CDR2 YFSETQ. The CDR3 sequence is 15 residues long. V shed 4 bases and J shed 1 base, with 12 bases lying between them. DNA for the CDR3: TGCGCCAGCAGCCCCGACGGGGTGTCTGGAAACACCATATATTTT. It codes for CASSPDGVSGNTIYF.

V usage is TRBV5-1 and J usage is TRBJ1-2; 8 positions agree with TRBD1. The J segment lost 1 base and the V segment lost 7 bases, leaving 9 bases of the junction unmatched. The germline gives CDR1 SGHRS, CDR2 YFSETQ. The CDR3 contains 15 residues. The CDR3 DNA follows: TGCGCCAGCGCCGCAACAGGGGGTATTAACTATGGCTACACCTTC. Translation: CASAATGGINYGYTF. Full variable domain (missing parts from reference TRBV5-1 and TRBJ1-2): KAGVTQTPRYLIKTRGQQVTLSCSPISGHRSVSWYQQTPGQGLQFLFEYFSETQRNKGNFPGRFSGRQFSNSRSEMNVSTLELGDSALYLCASAATGGINYGYTFGSGTRLTVV.

CDR3: CASSLAGGVGTEAFF. The CDR3 DNA sequence: TGCGCCAGCAGCTTGGCAGGGGGCGTTGGGACTGAAGCTTTCTTT. The chain combines TRBV5-1 with TRBJ1-1; 8 bases match TRBD1. The CDR3 length is 15 residues. Germline-derived CDR1 and CDR2 are SGHRS and YFSETQ. The V and J ends lost 0 bases and 5 bases, in that order; junction bases with no gene match: 6.

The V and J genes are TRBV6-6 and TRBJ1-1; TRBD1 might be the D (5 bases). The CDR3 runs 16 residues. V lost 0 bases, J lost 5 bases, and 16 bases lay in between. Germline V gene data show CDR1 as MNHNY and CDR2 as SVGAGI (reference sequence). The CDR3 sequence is CASSYSGTGGDTEAFF. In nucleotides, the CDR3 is TGTGCCAGCAGTTACTCTGGCACCGGAGGGGATACTGAAGCTTTCTTT.

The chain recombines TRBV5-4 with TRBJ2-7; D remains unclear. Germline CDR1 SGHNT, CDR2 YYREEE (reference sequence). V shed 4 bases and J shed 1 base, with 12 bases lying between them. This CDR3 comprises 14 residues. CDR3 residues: CASSPRQGSYEQYF. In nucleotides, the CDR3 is TGTGCCAGCAGCCCCCGACAAGGTTCCTACGAGCAGTACTTC.

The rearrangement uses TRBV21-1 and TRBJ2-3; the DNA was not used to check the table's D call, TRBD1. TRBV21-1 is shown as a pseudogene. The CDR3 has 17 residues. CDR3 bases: TGTGCCAGCAGCAAAGAGGGCAGGGGGGATGGCACAGATACGCAGTATTTT. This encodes CASSKEGRGDGTDTQYF.

The CDR3 loop reads CASSPPGRGGTGELFF. The DNA of the CDR3 is TGTGCCAGTAGTCCCCCTGGGCGGGGGGGAACCGGGGAGCTGTTTTTT. The rearrangement joins TRBV19 to TRBJ2-2; 9 bases map to TRBD2. Germline V CDR1 and CDR2: LNHDA, SQIVND (reference sequence). The ends lost 5 bases at V and 5 bases at J; junction bases unmatched: 9. This CDR3 comprises 16 residues. The variable domain in full, with the rest retrieved from reference TRBV19 and TRBJ2-2, is DGGITQSPKYLFRKEGQNVTLSCEQNLNHDAMYWYRQDPGQGLRLIYYSQIVNDFQKGDIAEGYSVSREKKESFPLTVTSAQKNPTAFYLCASSPPGRGGTGELFFGEGSRLTVL.

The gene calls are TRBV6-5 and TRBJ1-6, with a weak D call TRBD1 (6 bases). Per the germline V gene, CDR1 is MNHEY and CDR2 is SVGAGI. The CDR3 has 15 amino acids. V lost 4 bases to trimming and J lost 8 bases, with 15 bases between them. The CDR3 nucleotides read TGTGCCAGCAGTTGGGCGTCTGGGGGCGATTCACCCCTCCACTTT. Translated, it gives CASSWASGGDSPLHF.

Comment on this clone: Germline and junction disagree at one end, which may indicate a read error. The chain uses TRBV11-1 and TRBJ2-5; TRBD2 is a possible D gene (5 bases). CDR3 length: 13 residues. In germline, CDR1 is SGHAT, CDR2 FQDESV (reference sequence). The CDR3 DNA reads TGTGCCAGCAGCTTACGGGGTGTGGAGAACCAGTACTTC. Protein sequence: CASSLRGVENQYF.

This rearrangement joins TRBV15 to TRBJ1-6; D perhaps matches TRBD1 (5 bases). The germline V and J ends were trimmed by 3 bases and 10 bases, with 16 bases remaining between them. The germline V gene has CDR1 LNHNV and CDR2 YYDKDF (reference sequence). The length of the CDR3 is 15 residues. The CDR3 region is CATSRIGVKGSPLHF. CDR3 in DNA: TGTGCCACCAGCAGGATAGGGGTGAAAGGGTCACCCCTCCACTTT.

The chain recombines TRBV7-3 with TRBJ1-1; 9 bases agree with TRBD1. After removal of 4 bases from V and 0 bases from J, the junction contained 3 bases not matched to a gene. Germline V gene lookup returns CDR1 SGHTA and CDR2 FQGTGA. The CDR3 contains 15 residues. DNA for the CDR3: TGTGCCAGCAGCTGGGGGACAGGGATGAACACTGAAGCTTTCTTT. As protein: CASSWGTGMNTEAFF.

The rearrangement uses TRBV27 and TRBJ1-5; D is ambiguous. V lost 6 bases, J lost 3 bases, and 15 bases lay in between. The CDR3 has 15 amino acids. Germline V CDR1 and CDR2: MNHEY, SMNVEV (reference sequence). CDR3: CASRKTGGPNQPQHF. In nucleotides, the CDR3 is TGTGCCAGCAGGAAAACGGGAGGGCCCAATCAGCCCCAGCATTTT.

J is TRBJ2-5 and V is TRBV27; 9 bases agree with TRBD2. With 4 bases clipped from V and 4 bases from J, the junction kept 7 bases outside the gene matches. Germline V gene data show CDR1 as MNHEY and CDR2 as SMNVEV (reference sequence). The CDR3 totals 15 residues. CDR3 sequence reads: CASSSVAGGRETQYF. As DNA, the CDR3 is TGTGCCAGCAGTTCGGTCGCGGGGGGGCGAGAGACCCAGTACTTC.

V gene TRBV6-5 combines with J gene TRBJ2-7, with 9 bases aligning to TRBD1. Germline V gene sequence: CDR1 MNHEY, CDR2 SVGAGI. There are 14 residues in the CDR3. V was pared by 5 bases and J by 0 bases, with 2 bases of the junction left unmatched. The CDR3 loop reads CASSPGQGSYEQYF. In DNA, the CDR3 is TGTGCCAGCAGTCCGGGACAGGGCTCCTACGAGCAGTACTTC.

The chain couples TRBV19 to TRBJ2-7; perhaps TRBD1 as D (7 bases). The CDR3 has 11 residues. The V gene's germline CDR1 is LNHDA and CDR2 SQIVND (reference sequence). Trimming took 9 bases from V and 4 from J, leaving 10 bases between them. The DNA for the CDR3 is TGTGCCAGCGGGGGACAGTACGAGCAGTACTTC. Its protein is CASGGQYEQYF.

CDR3 sequence (DNA): TGTGCCCGGTCCGGCCGAGGGACTGAAGCTTTCTTT. Translating gives CARSGRGTEAFF. This chain connects TRBV30 to TRBJ1-1; D is ambiguous. Germline CDR1 and CDR2: GTSNPN and SVGIG (reference sequence). V lost 8 bases to trimming and J lost 5 bases, with 15 bases between them. The CDR3 is 12 residues long.

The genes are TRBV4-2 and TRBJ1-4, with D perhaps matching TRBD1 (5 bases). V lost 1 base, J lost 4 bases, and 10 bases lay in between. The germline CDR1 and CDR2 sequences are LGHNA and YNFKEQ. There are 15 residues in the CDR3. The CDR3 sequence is CASSQAKGLNEKLFF. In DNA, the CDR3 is TGTGCCAGCAGCCAAGCTAAGGGACTTAATGAAAAACTGTTTTTT.

CDR3 DNA sequence: TGCGCCAGCAATCGGGGACAGGGGACAGATACGCAGTATTTT. The encoded protein is CASNRGQGTDTQYF. J is TRBJ2-3 and V is TRBV5-1; 10 bases are a match to TRBD1. Germline V gene data show CDR1 as SGHRS and CDR2 as YFSETQ. V lost 6 bases, J lost 3 bases, and 4 bases stayed unmatched. The CDR3 runs to 14 residues.

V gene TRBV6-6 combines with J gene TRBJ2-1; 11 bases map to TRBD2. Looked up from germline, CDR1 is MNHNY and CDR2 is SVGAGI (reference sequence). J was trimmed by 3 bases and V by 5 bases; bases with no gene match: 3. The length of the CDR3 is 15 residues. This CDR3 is CASSTLAGGYNEQFF. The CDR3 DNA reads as TGTGCCAGCAGTACTCTAGCGGGGGGCTACAATGAGCAGTTCTTC.

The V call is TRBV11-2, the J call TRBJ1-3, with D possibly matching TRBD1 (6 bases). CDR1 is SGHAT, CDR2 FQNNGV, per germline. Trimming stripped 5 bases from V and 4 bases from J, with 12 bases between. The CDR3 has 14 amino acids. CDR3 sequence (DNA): TGTGCCAGCAGCCCGGGGGGGCCGGGAAACACCATATATTTT. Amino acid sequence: CASSPGGPGNTIYF. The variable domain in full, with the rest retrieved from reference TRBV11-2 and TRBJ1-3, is EAGVAQSPRYKIIEKRQSVAFWCNPISGHATLYWYQQILGQGPKLLIQFQNNGVVDDSQLPKDRFSAERLKGVDSTLKIQPAKLEDSAVYLCASSPGGPGNTIYFGEGSWLTVV.

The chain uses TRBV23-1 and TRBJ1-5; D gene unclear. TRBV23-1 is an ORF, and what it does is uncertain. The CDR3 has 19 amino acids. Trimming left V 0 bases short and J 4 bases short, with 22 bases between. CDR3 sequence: CASSQSTETPKNNNQPQHF. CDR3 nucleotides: TGCGCCAGCAGTCAATCAACGGAGACTCCCAAAAACAATAATCAGCCCCAGCATTTT.

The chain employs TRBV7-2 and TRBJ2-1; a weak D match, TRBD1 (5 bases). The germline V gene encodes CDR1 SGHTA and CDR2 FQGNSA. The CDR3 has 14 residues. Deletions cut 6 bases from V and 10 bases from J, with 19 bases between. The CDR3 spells CASRLRPATGEQFF. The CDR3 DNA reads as TGTGCCAGCAGACTAAGACCGGCTACAGGCGAGCAGTTCTTC.

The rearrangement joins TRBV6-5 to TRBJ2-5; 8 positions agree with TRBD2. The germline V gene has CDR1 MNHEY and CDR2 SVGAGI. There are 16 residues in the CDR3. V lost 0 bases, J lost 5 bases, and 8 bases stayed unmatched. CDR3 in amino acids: CASSYSSGGPGETQYF. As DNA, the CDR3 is TGTGCCAGCAGTTACTCGAGCGGGGGCCCCGGGGAGACCCAGTACTTC.

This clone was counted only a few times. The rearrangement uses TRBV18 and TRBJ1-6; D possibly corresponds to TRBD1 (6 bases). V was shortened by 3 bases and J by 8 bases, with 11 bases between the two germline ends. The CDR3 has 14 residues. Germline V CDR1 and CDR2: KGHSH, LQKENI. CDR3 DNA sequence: TGTGCCAGCTCACCGACAGGAATGGATTCACCCCTCCACTTT. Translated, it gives CASSPTGMDSPLHF.

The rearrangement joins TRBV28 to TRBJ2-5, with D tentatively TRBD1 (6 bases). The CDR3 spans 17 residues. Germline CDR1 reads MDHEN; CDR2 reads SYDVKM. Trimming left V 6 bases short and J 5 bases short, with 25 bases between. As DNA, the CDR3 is TGTGCCAGCAGCCCATTTTCGAGGGACAAACATCACGAGACCCAGTACTTC. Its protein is CASSPFSRDKHHETQYF.

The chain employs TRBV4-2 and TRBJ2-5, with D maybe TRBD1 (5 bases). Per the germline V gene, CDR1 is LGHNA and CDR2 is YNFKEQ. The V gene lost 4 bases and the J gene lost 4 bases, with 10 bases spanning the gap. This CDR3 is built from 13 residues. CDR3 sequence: CASSPFQGETQYF. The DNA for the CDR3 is TGTGCCAGCAGCCCATTTCAGGGAGAGACCCAGTACTTC.

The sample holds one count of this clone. The CDR3 DNA follows: TGCGCCAGCAGCAAGGGACAGGGGAAGGTCGAGCAGTACTTC. It specifies CASSKGQGKVEQYF. The rearrangement joins TRBV5-1 to TRBJ2-7; TRBD1 matches 10 bases. Germline assignment: CDR1 SGHRS and CDR2 YFSETQ. CDR3 length: 14 residues. The junction had 7 bases not matched to a gene; V was cut back by 4 bases and J by 6 bases.

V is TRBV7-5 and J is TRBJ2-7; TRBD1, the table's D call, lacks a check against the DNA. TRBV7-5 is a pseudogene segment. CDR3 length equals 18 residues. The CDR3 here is CVRSRDGTVSNTASEQYF. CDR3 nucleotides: TGTGTCAGAAGCAGAGATGGGACAGTCTCGAATACTGCTAGCGAGCAGTACTTC.